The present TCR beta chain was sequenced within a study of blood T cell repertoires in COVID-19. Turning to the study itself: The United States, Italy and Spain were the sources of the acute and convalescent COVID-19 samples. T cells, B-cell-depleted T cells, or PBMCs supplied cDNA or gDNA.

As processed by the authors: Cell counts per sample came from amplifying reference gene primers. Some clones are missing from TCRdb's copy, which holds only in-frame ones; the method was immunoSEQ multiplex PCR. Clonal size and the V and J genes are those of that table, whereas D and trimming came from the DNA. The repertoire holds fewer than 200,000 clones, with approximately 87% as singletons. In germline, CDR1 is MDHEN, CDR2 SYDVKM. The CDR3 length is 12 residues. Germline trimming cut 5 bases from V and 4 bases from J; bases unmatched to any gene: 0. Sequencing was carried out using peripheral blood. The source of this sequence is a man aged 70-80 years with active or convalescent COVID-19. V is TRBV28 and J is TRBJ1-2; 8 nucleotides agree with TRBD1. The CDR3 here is CASSGTGYGYTF. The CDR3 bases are TGTGCCAGCAGTGGGACAGGCTATGGCTACACCTTC.